These T cell receptor beta chains were read from a single sample in a study of OX40 agonist ivuxolimab in advanced cancers. The repertoire was sequenced with immunoSEQ multiplex PCR; TCRdb's copy has only in-frame clones and lacks some. The table records about 45,000 clones, 88% of them present only once. Sequences were derived from CD4+ or CD8+ T cells sorted from blood, sampled in a trial of the OX40 agonist ivuxolimab. The receptors derive from an adult with an advanced solid tumor such as melanoma, head and neck, liver or kidney cancer. CDR3s include the opening cysteine and the closing phenylalanine or tryptophan. Each record gives: CDR3 protein, CDR3 DNA, V gene, clone size, D gene, J gene. A D gene is named only where the DNA matches it firmly. Clone size is given for some rows only: seen once, a few or many times, or a class if the clone is expanded.

CDR3aa: CASSPLPIINTGELFF; CDR3nt: TGTGCCAGCTCACCACTTCCGATTATCAACACCGGGGAGCTGTTTTTT; v_gene: TRBV18; abundance: .; d_gene: .; j_gene: TRBJ2-2
CDR3aa: CASGRDRAGETQYF; CDR3nt: TGTGCCAGCGGGCGGGACAGGGCAGGAGAGACCCAGTACTTC; v_gene: TRBV2; abundance: .; d_gene: TRBD1; j_gene: TRBJ2-5
CDR3aa: CASSPGQESYEQYF; CDR3nt: TGTGCCAGCTCACCTGGACAGGAAAGCTACGAGCAGTACTTC; v_gene: TRBV18; abundance: .; d_gene: TRBD1; j_gene: TRBJ2-7
CDR3aa: CASNGVANTGELFF; CDR3nt: TGTGCCAGTAATGGGGTTGCGAACACCGGGGAGCTGTTTTTT; v_gene: TRBV19; abundance: .; d_gene: .; j_gene: TRBJ2-2
CDR3aa: CASSLSWASYTF; CDR3nt: TGTGCCAGCAGTTTATCCTGGGCCTCTTACACCTTC; v_gene: TRBV28; abundance: .; d_gene: .; j_gene: TRBJ1-2
CDR3aa: CASSIVQGAGRQETQYF; CDR3nt: TGTGCCAGTAGTATAGTGCAGGGGGCGGGTAGGCAAGAGACCCAGTACTTC; v_gene: TRBV19; abundance: .; d_gene: TRBD1; j_gene: TRBJ2-5
CDR3aa: CASSPPGGTEAFF; CDR3nt: TGTGCCAGCTCACCACCGGGGGGCACTGAAGCTTTCTTT; v_gene: TRBV18; abundance: .; d_gene: .; j_gene: TRBJ1-1
CDR3aa: CATSTDLAGGRDTQYF; CDR3nt: TGTGCCACCAGCACCGATCTAGCGGGAGGGAGGGATACGCAGTATTTT; v_gene: TRBV15; abundance: few; d_gene: TRBD2; j_gene: TRBJ2-3
CDR3aa: CASSVAMGANVLTF; CDR3nt: TGTGCCAGCAGCGTCGCCATGGGGGCCAACGTCCTGACTTTC; v_gene: TRBV6-1; abundance: .; d_gene: .; j_gene: TRBJ2-6
CDR3aa: CASSGPEDTIYF; CDR3nt: TGTGCCAGCAGCGGTCCAGAAGACACCATATATTTT; v_gene: TRBV9; abundance: .; d_gene: .; j_gene: TRBJ1-3
CDR3aa: CASSKQGTGTDTQYF; CDR3nt: TGCGCCAGCAGCAAACAGGGTACGGGCACAGATACGCAGTATTTT; v_gene: TRBV5-1; abundance: .; d_gene: .; j_gene: TRBJ2-3
CDR3aa: CASSPTGTTEAFF; CDR3nt: TGTGCCAGCAGCCCCACCGGCACCACTGAAGCTTTCTTT; v_gene: TRBV7-8; abundance: .; d_gene: .; j_gene: TRBJ1-1
CDR3aa: CASSTDRMDTQYF; CDR3nt: TGTGCCAGCAGCACAGACAGGATGGATACGCAGTATTTT; v_gene: TRBV9; abundance: .; d_gene: .; j_gene: TRBJ2-3
CDR3aa: CASTAVYNTEAFF; CDR3nt: TGTGCCAGCACGGCAGTCTACAACACTGAAGCTTTCTTT; v_gene: TRBV28; abundance: .; d_gene: .; j_gene: TRBJ1-1
CDR3aa: CASSPQGVHYGYTF; CDR3nt: TGTGCCAGCAGTCCACAAGGGGTCCACTATGGCTACACCTTC; v_gene: TRBV6-6; abundance: few; d_gene: .; j_gene: TRBJ1-2
CDR3aa: CSARPQETQYF; CDR3nt: TGCAGTGCTAGACCTCAAGAGACCCAGTACTTC; v_gene: TRBV20-1; abundance: .; d_gene: .; j_gene: TRBJ2-5
CDR3aa: CASSLWGQFGYTF; CDR3nt: TGTGCCAGCAGTTTATGGGGACAGTTTGGCTACACCTTC; v_gene: TRBV27; abundance: .; d_gene: TRBD1; j_gene: TRBJ1-2
CDR3aa: CASSYSDGYTF; CDR3nt: TGTGCCAGCAGTTATAGTGATGGCTACACCTTC; v_gene: TRBV6-6; abundance: .; d_gene: .; j_gene: TRBJ1-2
CDR3aa: CASTPGTSEETQYF; CDR3nt: TGTGCCAGCACTCCCGGGACTAGCGAAGAGACCCAGTACTTC; v_gene: TRBV6-6; abundance: .; d_gene: TRBD2; j_gene: TRBJ2-5
CDR3aa: CASSPGTGKTDTQYF; CDR3nt: TGTGCCAGCTCACCAGGGACAGGGAAAACAGATACGCAGTATTTT; v_gene: TRBV18; abundance: .; d_gene: TRBD1; j_gene: TRBJ2-3
CDR3aa: CASSLGSGRGETQYF; CDR3nt: TGCGCCAGCAGCTTGGGTAGCGGGAGAGGAGAGACCCAGTACTTC; v_gene: TRBV5-1; abundance: .; d_gene: TRBD2; j_gene: TRBJ2-5
CDR3aa: CALTGAPEGSPLHF; CDR3nt: TGTGCCCTTACAGGAGCTCCAGAGGGTTCACCCCTCCACTTT; v_gene: TRBV30; abundance: .; d_gene: .; j_gene: TRBJ1-6
CDR3aa: CASTPESGGDYGYTF; CDR3nt: TGTGCCAGCACCCCTGAGAGCGGCGGGGACTATGGCTACACCTTC; v_gene: TRBV6-1; abundance: once; d_gene: .; j_gene: TRBJ1-2
CDR3aa: CASSQDRSSGIQAFF; CDR3nt: TGCGCCAGCAGCCAAGATCGATCAAGCGGGATTCAAGCTTTCTTT; v_gene: TRBV4-3; abundance: .; d_gene: .; j_gene: TRBJ1-1
CDR3aa: CASRSSGRNGDTQYF; CDR3nt: TGTGCCAGCAGAAGTAGCGGGAGGAATGGGGATACGCAGTATTTT; v_gene: TRBV7-8; abundance: medium-sized; d_gene: TRBD2; j_gene: TRBJ2-3
CDR3aa: CAWSVQPREPQHF; CDR3nt: TGTGCCTGGAGTGTACAGCCCCGGGAGCCCCAGCATTTT; v_gene: TRBV30; abundance: .; d_gene: .; j_gene: TRBJ1-5
CDR3aa: CASSQTPQGSYGYTF; CDR3nt: TGTGCCAGCAGCCAAACACCACAGGGGAGCTATGGCTACACCTTC; v_gene: TRBV9; abundance: .; d_gene: TRBD1; j_gene: TRBJ1-2
CDR3aa: CASSLAGYQPQHF; CDR3nt: TGTGCCAGCAGTTTAGCAGGGTATCAGCCCCAGCATTTT; v_gene: TRBV28; abundance: .; d_gene: .; j_gene: TRBJ1-5
CDR3aa: CASMGLAGGPGRETQYF; CDR3nt: TGTGCCAGCATGGGACTAGCGGGAGGGCCCGGGCGAGAGACCCAGTACTTC; v_gene: TRBV28; abundance: .; d_gene: TRBD2; j_gene: TRBJ2-5
CDR3aa: CASSALAGAYEQYF; CDR3nt: TGTGCCAGCAGCGCCCTAGCGGGAGCCTACGAGCAGTACTTC; v_gene: TRBV9; abundance: .; d_gene: TRBD2; j_gene: TRBJ2-7
CDR3aa: CASSFHTSGSYEQYF; CDR3nt: TGTGCCAGCAGTTTTCATACTAGCGGGAGTTACGAGCAGTACTTC; v_gene: TRBV25-1; abundance: .; d_gene: TRBD2; j_gene: TRBJ2-7
CDR3aa: CASSPRAGWNEQFF; CDR3nt: TGTGCCAGCTCACCACGGGCCGGCTGGAATGAGCAGTTCTTC; v_gene: TRBV18; abundance: .; d_gene: .; j_gene: TRBJ2-1
CDR3aa: CASSLGTFYGYTF; CDR3nt: TGTGCCAGTAGTCTTGGGACCTTCTATGGCTACACCTTC; v_gene: TRBV19; abundance: .; d_gene: .; j_gene: TRBJ1-2
CDR3aa: CASSLYRGGEKLFF; CDR3nt: TGTGCCAGCAGTTTATACAGGGGGGGAGAAAAACTGTTTTTT; v_gene: TRBV28; abundance: .; d_gene: TRBD1; j_gene: TRBJ1-4
CDR3aa: CASSPRGRGITEAFF; CDR3nt: TGTGCCAGCAGCCCCCGGGGCAGGGGGATCACTGAAGCTTTCTTT; v_gene: TRBV7-8; abundance: .; d_gene: TRBD1; j_gene: TRBJ1-1
CDR3aa: CASSGVWGNTDTQYF; CDR3nt: TGTGCCAGTAGTGGTGTCTGGGGGAACACAGATACGCAGTATTTT; v_gene: TRBV19; abundance: .; d_gene: .; j_gene: TRBJ2-3
CDR3aa: CASSWGQNTEAFF; CDR3nt: TGTGCCAGCAGTTGGGGACAGAACACTGAAGCTTTCTTT; v_gene: TRBV6-5; abundance: .; d_gene: .; j_gene: TRBJ1-1
CDR3aa: CASSVGSATGANVLTF; CDR3nt: TGTGCCAGCAGCGTAGGATCGGCAACGGGGGCCAACGTCCTGACTTTC; v_gene: TRBV9; abundance: .; d_gene: .; j_gene: TRBJ2-6
CDR3aa: CASSLTPGLAGEDEQFF; CDR3nt: TGTGCCAGCAGCTTAACTCCCGGACTAGCGGGAGAGGATGAGCAGTTCTTC; v_gene: TRBV7-2; abundance: .; d_gene: TRBD2; j_gene: TRBJ2-1
CDR3aa: CATGVRADTQYF; CDR3nt: TGTGCCACTGGGGTGAGGGCAGATACGCAGTATTTT; v_gene: TRBV10-3; abundance: .; d_gene: .; j_gene: TRBJ2-3
CDR3aa: CASSFRGGGEQFF; CDR3nt: TGCGCCAGCAGCTTCAGGGGAGGGGGTGAGCAGTTCTTC; v_gene: TRBV5-1; abundance: .; d_gene: .; j_gene: TRBJ2-1
CDR3aa: CASSYSRDNQPQHF; CDR3nt: TGTGCCAGCAGTTACTCCAGGGACAATCAGCCCCAGCATTTT; v_gene: TRBV6-6; abundance: once; d_gene: .; j_gene: TRBJ1-5
CDR3aa: CASSLRPAGRGNEQFF; CDR3nt: TGTGCCAGCAGCTTACGCCCAGCGGGGAGGGGCAATGAGCAGTTCTTC; v_gene: TRBV7-2; abundance: .; d_gene: TRBD2; j_gene: TRBJ2-1
CDR3aa: CASSLYPGTSYDEQYF; CDR3nt: TGTGCCAGCAGCCTTTATCCCGGGACTAGCTATGACGAGCAGTACTTC; v_gene: TRBV14; abundance: .; d_gene: TRBD2; j_gene: TRBJ2-7
CDR3aa: CASSLSTGSNSYEQYF; CDR3nt: TGTGCCAGCTCACTATCGACAGGCTCCAACTCCTACGAGCAGTACTTC; v_gene: TRBV18; abundance: .; d_gene: .; j_gene: TRBJ2-7
CDR3aa: CAWSKSRGSSPLHF; CDR3nt: TGTGCCTGGAGTAAATCGAGGGGGAGTTCACCCCTCCACTTT; v_gene: TRBV30; abundance: .; d_gene: .; j_gene: TRBJ1-6
CDR3aa: CASSARTEAFF; CDR3nt: TGTGCCAGCAGCGCCAGGACTGAAGCTTTCTTT; v_gene: TRBV7-8; abundance: .; d_gene: .; j_gene: TRBJ1-1
CDR3aa: CASSALLDTQYF; CDR3nt: TGTGCCAGCAGCGCCTTGTTGGATACGCAGTATTTT; v_gene: TRBV9; abundance: .; d_gene: .; j_gene: TRBJ2-3
CDR3aa: CASSFANEQFF; CDR3nt: TGTGCCAGCAGCTTCGCGAATGAGCAGTTCTTC; v_gene: TRBV11-2; abundance: .; d_gene: .; j_gene: TRBJ2-1
CDR3aa: CASSPYGNGNEQFF; CDR3nt: TGTGCCAGCAGTCCCTATGGAAATGGCAATGAGCAGTTCTTC; v_gene: TRBV6-6; abundance: few; d_gene: .; j_gene: TRBJ2-1